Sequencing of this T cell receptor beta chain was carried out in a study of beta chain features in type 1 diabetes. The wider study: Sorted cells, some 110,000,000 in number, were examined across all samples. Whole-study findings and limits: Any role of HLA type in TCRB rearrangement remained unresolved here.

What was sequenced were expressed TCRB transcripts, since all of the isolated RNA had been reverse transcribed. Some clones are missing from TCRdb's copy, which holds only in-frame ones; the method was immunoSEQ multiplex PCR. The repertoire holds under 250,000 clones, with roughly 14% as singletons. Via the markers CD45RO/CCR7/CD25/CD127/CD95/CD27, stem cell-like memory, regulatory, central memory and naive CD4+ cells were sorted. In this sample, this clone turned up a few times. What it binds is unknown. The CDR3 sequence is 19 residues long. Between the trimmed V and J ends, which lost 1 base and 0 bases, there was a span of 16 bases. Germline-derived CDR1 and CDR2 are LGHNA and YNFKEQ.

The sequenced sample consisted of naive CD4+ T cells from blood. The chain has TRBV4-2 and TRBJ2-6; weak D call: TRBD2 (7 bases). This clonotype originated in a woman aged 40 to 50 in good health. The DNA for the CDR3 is TGTGCCAGCAGCCAAGGGGGGGGCAGGAGTAACTCTGGGGCCAACGTCCTGACTTTC. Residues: CASSQGGGRSNSGANVLTF.